This record looks at one TCR beta chain sequence and its context. Its binding antigen is unknown. No base quality values were provided; no much bigger clone lies one nucleotide off. These data originate in a study of T cell responses to AZD1222 COVID-19 vaccine (dated by TCRdb to 2020 to 2022). Broadly, across the study: Because spike-specific TCR depth and breadth did not differ between the two schedules, AZD1222 recipients who got a second dose at roughly 4 weeks were pooled with those who got a second dose at roughly 12 weeks. A total of 233 trial participants underwent TCR sequencing, of whom roughly 210 received two doses of AZD1222 and about 25 received two doses of the MenACWY control vaccine. Enrollment into the trials was organized by age into subgroups of 18-55, 56-69 and 70-plus years, and those subgroups contained 148, 28 and 57 TCR-sequenced participants, respectively.

The CDR3 regions of human TCRbeta chains were analyzed by immunosequencing. In the original analysis: Repertoire TCRs were checked for matches against a reference library of SARS-CoV-2-specific TCRs that had been generated using the MIRA antigen-specificity platform. Breadth was defined as the fraction of unique TCRs that were SARS-CoV-2-associated, and depth was defined as the fraction of total T cells that were SARS-CoV-2-associated. Using the MIRA data, every spike-specific TCR was mapped to the spike region that the TCR reacted to and assigned to either a CD4 or a CD8 class. Log10-transformed breadth and depth values were compared by one-way ANOVA with Sidak's multiple comparisons tests. TCRdb mirrors the immuneACCESS table, restricted to in-frame sequences. Some clones are absent from its copies; in checked studies, under half trace to an unresolved V gene, and the reason for the others is unknown. Clonal size and the V and J genes are those of that table, whereas D and trimming came from the DNA. Present in this sample are more than 150,000 clones, around 90% of which were seen just once. The ten largest account for approximately 4.8% of the sample.

Read against the paper, the sample's time point label means: baseline before first vaccination. Vaccinee samples came from UK trials COV001 and COV002, including a single-blind randomized controlled phase 2/3 trial of AZD1222 (ChAdOx1 nCoV-19) in healthy adults. Trial participant PBMC samples were collected at day 0 and day 28 after the second dose for TCRbeta chain sequencing. The CDR3 starts with the cysteine, ends with the phenylalanine, and has 13 residues. Of all the DNA, just the CDR3 is kept, 39 bases in frame from base 1. V is reduced by 6 bases and J by 3 bases, leaving a spacing of 11 bases between them. Reading the germline V gene gives CDR1 MNHEY and CDR2 SVGAGI. The research as a whole found: Reportedly, close to half of the unique spike-specific TCRs recognized epitopes lying outside the regions that are mutated in the B.1.351 and B.1.1.7 variants. Because no samples from the day 14 peak response were available, repertoires could be characterized only after the peak T cell response. Conclusions about previously exposed vaccinees are limited because only six or seven AZD1222 recipients were SARS-CoV-2 seropositive at baseline. Spike-specific TCR breadth and depth rose significantly after two AZD1222 doses compared with day 0 and with MenACWY recipients. Vaccine-associated CD4 TCRs spanned the whole spike protein, with dominant responses in regions 160-218 and 743-854. In the small 56-69-year group, the increase in depth fell short of significance, most likely because of low power. Most participants were white British and females outnumbered males, and the authors suggested that clonal diversity may have been underestimated.

This receptor was obtained from an adult in good health. The material was peripheral blood, obtained on day 0 of AZD1222 vaccination. The receptor chain draws on TRBV6-5 and TRBJ1-1, with no reliable assignment of the D segment. The DNA sequence is TGTGCCAGCAGCCCAATGGCGGACACTGAAGCTTTCTTT. Its translation reads: CASSPMADTEAFF.